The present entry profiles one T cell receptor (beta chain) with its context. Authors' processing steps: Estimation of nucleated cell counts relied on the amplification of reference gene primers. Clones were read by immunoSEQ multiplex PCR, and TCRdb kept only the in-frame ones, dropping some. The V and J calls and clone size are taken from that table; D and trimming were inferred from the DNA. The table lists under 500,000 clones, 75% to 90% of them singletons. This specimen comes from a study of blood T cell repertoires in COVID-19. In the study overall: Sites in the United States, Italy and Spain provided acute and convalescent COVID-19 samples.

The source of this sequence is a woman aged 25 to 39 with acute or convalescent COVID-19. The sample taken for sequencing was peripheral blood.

The CDR3 bases are TGTGCCAGCATCGAACGGTCTTCCGGGAGTTATGGCTACACCTTC. This encodes CASIERSSGSYGYTF. V is TRBV6-6 and J is TRBJ1-2; D remains ambiguous. V was cut by 7 bases and J by 5 bases, with 20 bases left in between. The CDR3 has 15 residues. Per germline, CDR1 MNHNY and CDR2 SVGAGI (reference sequence).